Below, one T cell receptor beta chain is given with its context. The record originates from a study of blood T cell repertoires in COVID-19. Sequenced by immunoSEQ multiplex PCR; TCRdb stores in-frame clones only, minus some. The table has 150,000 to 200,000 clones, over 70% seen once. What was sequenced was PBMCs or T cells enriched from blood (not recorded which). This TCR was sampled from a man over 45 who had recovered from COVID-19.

The CDR3: CSVEARDRGTDTQYF. CDR3 bases: TGCAGCGTTGAAGCCCGGGACAGGGGAACAGATACGCAGTATTTT. The rearrangement joins TRBV29-1 to TRBJ2-3; 10 bases fit TRBD1. Germline loops: CDR1 SQVTM, CDR2 ANQGSEA. V shed 1 base and J 3 bases; nucleotides not matched to a gene: 4. This CDR3 spans 15 amino acids.